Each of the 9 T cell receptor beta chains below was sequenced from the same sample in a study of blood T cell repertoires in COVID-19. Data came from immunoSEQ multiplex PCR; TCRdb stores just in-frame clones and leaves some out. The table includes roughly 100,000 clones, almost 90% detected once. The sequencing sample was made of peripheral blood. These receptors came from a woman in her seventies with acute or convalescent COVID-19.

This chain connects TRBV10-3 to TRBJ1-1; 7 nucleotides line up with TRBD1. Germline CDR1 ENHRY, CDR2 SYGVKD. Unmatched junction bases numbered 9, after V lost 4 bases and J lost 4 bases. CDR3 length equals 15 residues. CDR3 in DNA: TGTGCCATCAGTGGGAGCGGAGGGGGCGGCACTGAAGCTTTCTTT. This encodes CAISGSGGGGTEAFF.

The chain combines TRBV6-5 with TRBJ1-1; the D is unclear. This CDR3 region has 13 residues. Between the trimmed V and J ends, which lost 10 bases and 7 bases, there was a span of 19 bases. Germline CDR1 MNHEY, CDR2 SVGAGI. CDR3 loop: CATKEGIRGEAFF. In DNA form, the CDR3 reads TGTGCCACAAAGGAGGGCATTCGGGGTGAAGCTTTCTTT.

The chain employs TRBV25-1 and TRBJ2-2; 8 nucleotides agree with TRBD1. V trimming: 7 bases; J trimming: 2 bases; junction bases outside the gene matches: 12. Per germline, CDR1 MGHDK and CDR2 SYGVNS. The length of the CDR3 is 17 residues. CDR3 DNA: TGTGCCAGCACCCCATCCCTAGGGACAGGCAACACCGGGGAGCTGTTTTTT. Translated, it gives CASTPSLGTGNTGELFF.

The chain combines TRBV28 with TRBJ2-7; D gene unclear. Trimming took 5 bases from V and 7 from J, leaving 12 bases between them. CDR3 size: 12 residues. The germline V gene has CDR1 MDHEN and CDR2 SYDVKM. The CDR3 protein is CASSVVVWEQYF. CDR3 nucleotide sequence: TGTGCCAGCAGTGTGGTAGTGTGGGAGCAGTACTTC. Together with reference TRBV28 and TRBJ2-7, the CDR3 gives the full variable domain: DVKVTQSSRYLVKRTGEKVFLECVQDMDHENMFWYRQDPGLGLRLIYFSYDVKMKEKGDIPEGYSVSREKKERFSLILESASTNQTSMYLCASSVVVWEQYFGPGTRLTVT.

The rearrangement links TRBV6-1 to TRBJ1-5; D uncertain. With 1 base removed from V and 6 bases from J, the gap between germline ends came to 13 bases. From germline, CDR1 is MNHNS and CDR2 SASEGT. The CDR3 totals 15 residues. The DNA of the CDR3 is TGTGCCAGCAGTGAAGTACGGGGTTTCGGTCAGCCCCAGCATTTT. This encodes CASSEVRGFGQPQHF.

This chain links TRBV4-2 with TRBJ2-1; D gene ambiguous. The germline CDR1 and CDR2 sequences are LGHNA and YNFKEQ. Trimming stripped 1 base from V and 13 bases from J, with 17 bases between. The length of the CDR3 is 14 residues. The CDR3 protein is CASSQGGLSPLQFF. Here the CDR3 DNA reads TGTGCCAGCAGCCAAGGTGGGCTTAGTCCCTTACAGTTCTTC.

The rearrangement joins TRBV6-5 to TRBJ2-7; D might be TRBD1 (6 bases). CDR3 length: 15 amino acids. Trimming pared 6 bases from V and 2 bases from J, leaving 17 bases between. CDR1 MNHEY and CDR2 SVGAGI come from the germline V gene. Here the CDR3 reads CASSRSSTGPYEQYF. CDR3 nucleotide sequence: TGTGCCAGCAGCCGATCTTCGACAGGCCCCTACGAGCAGTACTTC.

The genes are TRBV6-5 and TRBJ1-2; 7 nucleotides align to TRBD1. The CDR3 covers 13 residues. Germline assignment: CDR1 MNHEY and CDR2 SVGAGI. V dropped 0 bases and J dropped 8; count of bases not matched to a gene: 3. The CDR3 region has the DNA TGTGCCAGCAGTTACTCGAGGGGGCACGGCTACACCTTC. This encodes CASSYSRGHGYTF.

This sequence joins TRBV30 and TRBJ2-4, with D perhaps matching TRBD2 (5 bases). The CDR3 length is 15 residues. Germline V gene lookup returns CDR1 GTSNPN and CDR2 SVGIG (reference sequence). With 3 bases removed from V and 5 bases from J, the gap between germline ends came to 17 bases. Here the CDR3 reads CAWRELGITQNIQYF. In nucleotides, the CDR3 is TGTGCCTGGAGAGAACTAGGAATAACGCAAAACATTCAGTACTTC.